The rows below give T cell receptor beta chains drawn from one sample of a study of blood T cell repertoires in COVID-19. Profiling relied on immunoSEQ multiplex PCR, and the TCRdb table lists in-frame clones only, not all of them. The sample holds approximately 120,000 clones, roughly 88% seen once. Sequencing input: peripheral blood. These receptors were obtained from a woman aged 80 or over with active or convalescent COVID-19. Both conserved end residues are part of each CDR3. A D gene is named only where the DNA matches it firmly. The size entry is marked missing in some rows and otherwise reads once, few, many or a size class.

once	TRBV9	TRBJ2-7	15	TRBD1	CASSATGQGLYEQYF	TGTGCCAGCAGCGCAACGGGACAGGGTCTTTACGAGCAGTACTTC
NA	TRBV24-1	TRBJ2-7	12	TRBD1	CATGDRAHEQYF	TGTGCCACCGGGGACAGGGCCCACGAGCAGTACTTC
NA	TRBV29-1	TRBJ1-1	14	TRBD1	CSVLHRGSNTEAFF	TGCAGCGTACTACACAGGGGATCGAACACTGAAGCTTTCTTT
NA	TRBV5-6	TRBJ1-1	14	NA	CASNQPGGGTEAFF	TGTGCCAGCAACCAACCCGGGGGGGGCACTGAAGCTTTCTTT
once	TRBV4-2	TRBJ1-2	14	NA	CASSQDRGLDGYTF	TGTGCCAGCAGCCAAGATAGAGGGCTGGATGGCTACACCTTC
NA	TRBV2	TRBJ2-3	12	NA	CASSLGTDTQYF	TGTGCCAGCAGTCTTGGCACAGATACGCAGTATTTT
few	TRBV5-6	TRBJ2-5	19	TRBD2	CASSGRLAGGGGVQETQYF	TGTGCCAGCAGCGGGAGACTAGCGGGAGGGGGAGGCGTCCAAGAGACCCAGTACTTC
NA	TRBV30	TRBJ2-3	13	NA	CAWSKAGADTQYF	TGTGCCTGGAGTAAGGCAGGGGCAGATACGCAGTATTTT
once	TRBV19	TRBJ1-4	15	TRBD1	CASSTRQGTNEKLFF	TGTGCCAGTAGTACCAGACAGGGGACTAATGAAAAACTGTTTTTT
NA	TRBV7-9	TRBJ2-2	17	TRBD2	CASSPAGAGGSTGELFF	TGTGCCAGCAGCCCCGCGGGAGCGGGAGGGAGCACCGGGGAGCTGTTTTTT
NA	TRBV9	TRBJ1-2	13	NA	CASSPQETYGYTF	TGTGCCAGCAGCCCACAGGAAACCTATGGCTACACCTTC
NA	TRBV25-1	TRBJ2-7	13	TRBD2	CASSQLAGNEQYF	TGTGCCAGCAGCCAACTAGCGGGTAACGAGCAGTACTTC
NA	TRBV5-6	TRBJ1-5	14	NA	CASSLQGLRQPQHF	TGTGCCAGCAGCTTGCAGGGGCTAAGGCAGCCCCAGCATTTT
NA	TRBV18	TRBJ1-2	16	TRBD1	CASSPPRLTGGHGYTF	TGTGCCAGCTCACCACCGAGGTTGACAGGGGGCCATGGCTACACCTTC
NA	TRBV14	TRBJ2-1	16	TRBD2	CASSQTSGRRYNEQFF	TGTGCCAGCAGTCAAACTAGCGGGAGAAGGTACAATGAGCAGTTCTTC
once	TRBV29-1	TRBJ1-5	12	NA	CSAGEVNQPQHF	TGCAGCGCCGGGGAAGTCAATCAGCCCCAGCATTTT
NA	TRBV11-2	TRBJ2-7	17	NA	CASSLRLTSTADGEQYF	TGTGCCAGCAGCTTGAGACTTACTAGTACGGCGGACGGCGAGCAGTACTTC
few	TRBV10-3	TRBJ2-5	13	TRBD2	CAITSGKEETQYF	TGTGCCATCACTAGCGGGAAGGAAGAGACCCAGTACTTC
NA	TRBV3-1/TRBV3-2	TRBJ1-1	15	NA	CASSPYGTDNTEAFF	TGTGCCAGCAGCCCGTACGGGACTGATAACACTGAAGCTTTCTTT
NA	TRBV7-6	TRBJ2-2	15	TRBD1	CASRGQGGNTGELFF	TGTGCCAGCAGGGGACAGGGGGGGAACACCGGGGAGCTGTTTTTT
NA	TRBV27	TRBJ1-2	15	NA	CASGIAGARGDGYTF	TGTGCCAGCGGCATCGCGGGGGCGCGGGGGGATGGCTACACCTTC
NA	TRBV19	TRBJ1-6	16	TRBD1	CASSIPMGQGVSPLHF	TGTGCCAGTAGTATCCCCATGGGACAGGGGGTTTCACCCCTCCACTTT
NA	TRBV7-9	TRBJ1-5	14	TRBD1	CASSSGQGYQPQHF	TGTGCCAGCAGCTCGGGACAGGGTTATCAGCCCCAGCATTTT
NA	TRBV5-1	TRBJ2-2	17	TRBD2	CASNPSAGGANTGELFF	TGCGCCAGCAATCCGAGTGCGGGAGGGGCGAACACCGGGGAGCTGTTTTTT
NA	TRBV6-1	TRBJ1-5	16	TRBD1	CASSKEGTAFNQPQHF	TGTGCCAGCAGTAAAGAGGGGACAGCCTTCAATCAGCCCCAGCATTTT
NA	TRBV7-2	TRBJ1-5	16	TRBD1	CASSLVTGGYNQPQHF	TGTGCCAGCAGCTTAGTTACAGGGGGTTACAATCAGCCCCAGCATTTT
NA	TRBV5-4	TRBJ2-5	14	TRBD1	CASSATGAIGTQYF	TGTGCCAGCAGCGCGACAGGGGCCATAGGGACCCAGTACTTC
once	TRBV5-8	TRBJ2-2	15	NA	CASSFGGTNTGELFF	TGTGCCAGCAGCTTCGGCGGTACGAACACCGGGGAGCTGTTTTTT
few	TRBV6-1	TRBJ2-1	20	TRBD2	CASSEVGGLAGTGGNNEQFF	TGTGCCAGCAGTGAAGTTGGGGGACTAGCGGGAACTGGTGGGAACAATGAGCAGTTCTTC
NA	TRBV28	TRBJ1-1	16	TRBD1	CASSLPQGQVNTEAFF	TGTGCCAGCAGTTTACCTCAGGGACAGGTAAACACTGAAGCTTTCTTT
NA	TRBV19	TRBJ2-7	13	TRBD2	CASSTSRGGEQYF	TGTGCCAGTTCCACATCACGGGGAGGGGAGCAGTACTTC
NA	TRBV27	TRBJ2-1	12	NA	CASSATSNEQFF	TGTGCCAGCAGTGCCACTAGCAATGAGCAGTTCTTC
NA	TRBV19	TRBJ2-5	15	TRBD2	CASSPGLAGVETQYF	TGTGCCAGTAGTCCCGGACTAGCGGGAGTTGAGACCCAGTACTTC
once	TRBV5-4	TRBJ2-2	16	NA	CASSLAGVRNTGELFF	TGTGCCAGCAGCTTGGCCGGGGTGCGGAACACCGGGGAGCTGTTTTTT
NA	TRBV9	TRBJ1-1	16	TRBD1	CASSVTGGQMNTEAFF	TGTGCCAGCAGCGTAACCGGGGGACAGATGAACACTGAAGCTTTCTTT
NA	TRBV5-1	TRBJ2-7	12	NA	CASSPPGDEQYF	TGCGCCAGCAGCCCCCCGGGGGACGAGCAGTACTTC
NA	TRBV13	TRBJ2-2	16	TRBD2	CASSLGLRGGTGELFF	TGTGCCAGCAGCTTAGGCCTTCGGGGGGGCACCGGGGAGCTGTTTTTT
once	TRBV4-2	TRBJ2-7	15	NA	CASSQVLGRQVEQYF	TGTGCCAGCAGCCAGGTGTTGGGGAGACAGGTCGAGCAGTACTTC
NA	TRBV10-1	TRBJ2-3	14	TRBD2	CASAREGNTDTQYF	TGCGCCAGCGCGCGGGAGGGAAACACAGATACGCAGTATTTT
NA	TRBV10-3	TRBJ1-6	17	NA	CAISESRTVENNSPLHF	TGTGCCATCAGTGAGTCGAGGACAGTTGAGAATAATTCACCCCTCCACTTT
NA	TRBV15	TRBJ2-1	15	TRBD2	CATSRSRTSSYEQFF	TGTGCCACCAGCAGATCCAGGACTAGCAGTTATGAGCAGTTCTTC